This T cell receptor beta chain stems from a study of identical twins. Broader study findings: The study found that models underestimated out-of-frame TCR alpha sharing in monozygotic twins.

This clonotype was seen a few times. What it binds is unknown. The CDR3 length is 14 residues. Trimming took off 0 bases at V and 3 bases at J, with 8 bases between the two ends. Germline V gene data show CDR1 as LGHNA and CDR2 as YNFKEQ. TCRdb ran MiXCR on the 5' RACE reads and lists one entry per CDR3 protein. The profile covers 1.5 million to 2 million distinct CDR3 sequences, with under 35% appearing a single time and about 0.27% taken by the ten largest. Each donor was a healthy Caucasian. The rearrangement uses TRBV4-2 and TRBJ1-1; D might be TRBD1 (5 bases). The sample was cord blood. The origin of this receptor is a newborn girl in good health. CDR3 residues: CASSQDGGYTEAFF. Here the CDR3 DNA reads TGTGCCAGCAGCCAAGATGGGGGGTACACTGAAGCTTTCTTT.